This T cell receptor beta chain was captured in a study of T-cell reconstitution after alpha-beta-depleted transplantation in children. Note on this clonotype: Its antigen remains unknown.

The authors prepared the TCRbeta library with unique molecular identifiers. TCRdb used MiXCR to reprocess the PCR reads, holding one entry per CDR3 protein. The sample holds more than 400,000 distinct CDR3 sequences, over 9.5% seen once. Germline V gives CDR1 SGHKS, CDR2 YYEKEE (reference sequence). The CDR3 covers 16 residues. Trimming removed 0 bases from V and 13 bases from J; junction bases left unmatched: 13. Whole-study findings and limits: Alpha-beta T cells about two months after transplant reportedly derived from several hundred expanded graft clones. From surviving recipient T cells and thymic progenitors came the high day-60 TCRbeta diversity observed in some patients. From newly produced T cells came most of the T-cell counts and diversity one year after transplant.

The rearrangement links TRBV5-5 to TRBJ2-2, with TRBD2 matching 9 bases. The sequence was obtained from a female patient aged 2 to 10 who had a stem cell transplant for aplastic anemia, so the T cells may come from the graft donor. The source was PBMCs, mostly from graft donor cells, collected 180 days after TCRalphabeta/CD19-depleted stem cell transplant. This chain's CDR3 is CASSLAATSGPRGLFF. The CDR3 DNA reads as TGTGCCAGCAGCTTGGCGGCGACTAGCGGTCCGCGGGGGCTGTTTTTT.